These T cell receptor beta chains were read from a single sample in a study of T cells in Graves' hyperthyroidism and ophthalmopathy. Using its own MiXCR run on the multiplex PCR reads, TCRdb lists one record per CDR3 protein. The sample includes 600,000 to 750,000 distinct CDR3 sequences, roughly a sixth of them seen just once. The sample was blood. These receptor sequences come from a man aged 50-60 years with Graves' hyperthyroidism. Both conserved end residues are part of each CDR3. Fields, in order: clone size, V gene, D gene, J gene, CDR3 protein, CDR3 DNA. A D gene is named only where the DNA matches it firmly. The size entry is marked missing in some rows and otherwise reads once, few, many or a size class.

clone size: NA; V gene: TRBV5-1; D gene: NA; J gene: TRBJ1-1; CDR3 protein: CASSWSGPQRAEAFF; CDR3 DNA: TGCGCCAGCAGCTGGTCCGGGCCCCAACGCGCTGAAGCTTTCTTT
clone size: many; V gene: TRBV7-8; D gene: NA; J gene: TRBJ2-4; CDR3 protein: CASSSGRIAKNIQYF; CDR3 DNA: TGTGCCAGCAGCTCCGGACGGATAGCCAAAAACATTCAGTACTTC
clone size: many; V gene: TRBV7-9; D gene: NA; J gene: TRBJ1-1; CDR3 protein: CASSLAGAGTEAFF; CDR3 DNA: TGTGCCAGCAGCTTAGCAGGGGCTGGTACTGAAGCTTTCTTT
clone size: few; V gene: TRBV27; D gene: NA; J gene: TRBJ2-3; CDR3 protein: CASSSVLRGDTQYF; CDR3 DNA: TGTGCCAGCAGTTCCGTACTCCGGGGAGATACGCAGTATTTT
clone size: few; V gene: TRBV2; D gene: NA; J gene: TRBJ1-3; CDR3 protein: CASRTNSDTIYF; CDR3 DNA: TGTGCCAGCAGAACAAATAGTGACACCATATATTTT
clone size: NA; V gene: TRBV7-9; D gene: NA; J gene: TRBJ1-3; CDR3 protein: CASSSNHNGGNTIYF; CDR3 DNA: TGTGCCAGCAGCTCGAACCATAACGGAGGAAACACCATATATTTT
clone size: NA; V gene: TRBV7-9; D gene: NA; J gene: TRBJ2-6; CDR3 protein: CASSGGGTGANVLTF; CDR3 DNA: TGTGCCAGCAGTGGTGGGGGGACTGGGGCCAACGTCCTGACTTTC
clone size: NA; V gene: TRBV5-1; D gene: TRBD1; J gene: TRBJ2-7; CDR3 protein: CASNPGTAVYEQYF; CDR3 DNA: TGCGCCAGCAACCCCGGGACAGCAGTATACGAGCAGTACTTC
clone size: many; V gene: TRBV7-8; D gene: NA; J gene: TRBJ2-1; CDR3 protein: CASSFTRGFSDRNEQFF; CDR3 DNA: TGTGCCAGCAGCTTCACTAGGGGGTTCTCTGATCGCAATGAGCAGTTCTTC
clone size: few; V gene: TRBV5-1; D gene: TRBD2; J gene: TRBJ2-3; CDR3 protein: CASSYGLASDTQYF; CDR3 DNA: TGCGCCAGCAGCTACGGACTAGCTTCAGATACGCAGTATTTT
clone size: many; V gene: TRBV2; D gene: TRBD1; J gene: TRBJ1-2; CDR3 protein: CASSEFGGQGGAIGGYTF; CDR3 DNA: TGTGCCAGCAGTGAATTTGGGGGACAGGGGGGAGCTATTGGTGGCTACACCTTC
clone size: NA; V gene: TRBV19; D gene: TRBD1; J gene: TRBJ1-2; CDR3 protein: CASNLFSGTGANYGYTF; CDR3 DNA: TGTGCCAGCAACCTTTTTTCCGGGACAGGAGCTAACTATGGCTACACCTTC
clone size: many; V gene: TRBV7-3; D gene: TRBD2; J gene: TRBJ2-1; CDR3 protein: CASSLIPGLSGEQFF; CDR3 DNA: TGTGCCAGCAGCTTGATCCCGGGACTATCGGGTGAGCAGTTCTTC
clone size: many; V gene: TRBV20-1; D gene: TRBD2; J gene: TRBJ2-1; CDR3 protein: CSARVAGAYEQFF; CDR3 DNA: TGCAGTGCTAGGGTAGCGGGAGCCTATGAGCAGTTCTTC
clone size: many; V gene: TRBV19; D gene: TRBD1; J gene: TRBJ2-1; CDR3 protein: CASSIDREAYNEQFF; CDR3 DNA: TGTGCCAGTAGTATCGACAGGGAAGCCTACAATGAGCAGTTCTTC
clone size: NA; V gene: TRBV3-1; D gene: NA; J gene: TRBJ1-3; CDR3 protein: CASSQEGESTIYF; CDR3 DNA: TGTGCCAGCAGCCAAGAGGGGGAGAGCACCATATATTTT
clone size: NA; V gene: TRBV28; D gene: TRBD1; J gene: TRBJ1-1; CDR3 protein: CASSPWTGENTEAFF; CDR3 DNA: TGTGCCAGCAGTCCGTGGACAGGAGAGAACACTGAAGCTTTCTTT
clone size: few; V gene: TRBV6-1; D gene: NA; J gene: TRBJ2-1; CDR3 protein: CASDDTQGIGNEQFF; CDR3 DNA: TGTGCCAGCGATGATACGCAGGGGATTGGTAATGAGCAGTTCTTC
clone size: many; V gene: TRBV27; D gene: NA; J gene: TRBJ2-7; CDR3 protein: CASSSAGSTYEQYF; CDR3 DNA: TGTGCCAGCAGTTCCGCCGGGAGCACCTACGAGCAGTACTTC
clone size: NA; V gene: TRBV11-2; D gene: NA; J gene: TRBJ2-2; CDR3 protein: CASSLDPVLTNTGELFF; CDR3 DNA: TGTGCCAGCAGCTTAGATCCAGTCTTAACGAACACCGGGGAGCTGTTTTTT
clone size: many; V gene: TRBV30; D gene: TRBD2; J gene: TRBJ2-7; CDR3 protein: CAWIKAGGREQYF; CDR3 DNA: TGTGCCTGGATCAAAGCGGGAGGGCGAGAGCAGTACTTC
clone size: many; V gene: TRBV28; D gene: TRBD2; J gene: TRBJ2-1; CDR3 protein: CASSQTSGRSYNEQFF; CDR3 DNA: TGTGCCAGCAGTCAGACTAGCGGGAGATCCTACAATGAGCAGTTCTTC
clone size: many; V gene: TRBV12-3/TRBV12-4; D gene: NA; J gene: TRBJ2-7; CDR3 protein: CASSFRVYEQYF; CDR3 DNA: TGTGCCAGCAGTTTCAGAGTCTACGAGCAGTACTTC
clone size: few; V gene: TRBV29-1; D gene: NA; J gene: TRBJ2-1; CDR3 protein: CSVEGGKLNIINEQFF; CDR3 DNA: TGCAGCGTTGAAGGGGGAAAGCTGAACATTATCAATGAGCAGTTCTTC
clone size: NA; V gene: TRBV3-1; D gene: NA; J gene: TRBJ2-4; CDR3 protein: CASSQVGLGPKNIRYF; CDR3 DNA: TGTGCCAGCAGCCAAGTGGGTCTGGGGCCCAAAAACATTCGGTACTTC
clone size: NA; V gene: TRBV28; D gene: TRBD1; J gene: TRBJ1-3; CDR3 protein: CASSPPGQGYTIYF; CDR3 DNA: TGTGCCAGCAGTCCGCCGGGACAGGGTTACACCATATATTTT
clone size: many; V gene: TRBV27; D gene: TRBD1; J gene: TRBJ1-6; CDR3 protein: CASSLNRGPYSPLHF; CDR3 DNA: TGTGCCAGCAGTTTGAACAGGGGGCCCTATTCACCCCTCCACTTT
clone size: few; V gene: TRBV6-2/TRBV6-3; D gene: TRBD2; J gene: TRBJ2-3; CDR3 protein: CASSRGGPTQYF; CDR3 DNA: TGTGCCAGCAGCCGCGGGGGACCGACGCAGTATTTT
clone size: many; V gene: TRBV7-8; D gene: TRBD2; J gene: TRBJ2-5; CDR3 protein: CASSGASGSQETQYF; CDR3 DNA: TGTGCCAGCAGCGGCGCTAGCGGGAGCCAAGAGACCCAGTACTTC
clone size: few; V gene: TRBV19; D gene: NA; J gene: TRBJ2-7; CDR3 protein: CTSSGTLGESYEQYF; CDR3 DNA: TGTACCAGTAGTGGGACCCTGGGGGAATCCTACGAGCAGTACTTC
clone size: few; V gene: TRBV25-1; D gene: NA; J gene: TRBJ2-2; CDR3 protein: CASSGQTGELFF; CDR3 DNA: TGTGCCAGCAGCGGACAGACCGGGGAGCTGTTTTTT
clone size: many; V gene: TRBV19; D gene: TRBD1; J gene: TRBJ1-5; CDR3 protein: CASSTGTGENRKDQPQHF; CDR3 DNA: TGTGCCAGTAGTACGGGGACAGGGGAGAATCGGAAGGATCAGCCCCAGCATTTT
clone size: few; V gene: TRBV6-2/TRBV6-3; D gene: NA; J gene: TRBJ2-3; CDR3 protein: CASSNPPPDTQYF; CDR3 DNA: TGTGCCAGCAGTAACCCCCCACCAGATACGCAGTATTTT
clone size: many; V gene: TRBV28; D gene: NA; J gene: TRBJ1-6; CDR3 protein: CASAGEVPPLHF; CDR3 DNA: TGTGCCAGCGCAGGGGAGGTGCCACCCCTCCACTTT
clone size: few; V gene: TRBV19; D gene: NA; J gene: TRBJ1-1; CDR3 protein: CASSIVGVVGYTEAFF; CDR3 DNA: TGTGCCAGTAGTATAGTCGGGGTAGTCGGGTACACTGAAGCTTTCTTT
clone size: NA; V gene: TRBV19; D gene: NA; J gene: TRBJ1-5; CDR3 protein: CASSMTGKPQHF; CDR3 DNA: TGTGCCAGTAGTATGACGGGAAAGCCCCAGCATTTT
clone size: NA; V gene: TRBV5-1; D gene: TRBD1; J gene: TRBJ2-2; CDR3 protein: CASSGTGVSGELFF; CDR3 DNA: TGCGCCAGCAGCGGGACAGGAGTGTCCGGGGAGCTGTTTTTT
clone size: NA; V gene: TRBV3-1; D gene: TRBD2; J gene: TRBJ2-5; CDR3 protein: CASSQDSSGGAETQYF; CDR3 DNA: TGTGCCAGCAGCCAAGATTCCAGCGGGGGGGCAGAGACCCAGTACTTC
clone size: few; V gene: TRBV13; D gene: TRBD2; J gene: TRBJ2-2; CDR3 protein: CASSTRGGLAGTGELFF; CDR3 DNA: TGTGCCAGCAGCACTCGTGGCGGACTAGCGGGCACCGGGGAGCTGTTTTTT
clone size: NA; V gene: TRBV3-1; D gene: TRBD1; J gene: TRBJ1-2; CDR3 protein: CASSRWTGANYGYTF; CDR3 DNA: TGTGCCAGCAGCCGGTGGACAGGGGCGAACTATGGCTACACCTTC
clone size: few; V gene: TRBV7-9; D gene: NA; J gene: TRBJ1-1; CDR3 protein: CASSIGDSEAFF; CDR3 DNA: TGTGCCAGCAGTATAGGGGATTCTGAAGCTTTCTTT
clone size: NA; V gene: TRBV19; D gene: TRBD1; J gene: TRBJ1-2; CDR3 protein: CASSGTGVTRRYGYTF; CDR3 DNA: TGTGCCAGTTCCGGGACAGGGGTTACACGCCGCTATGGCTACACCTTC
clone size: NA; V gene: TRBV24-1; D gene: NA; J gene: TRBJ2-1; CDR3 protein: CATSDLLTQFF; CDR3 DNA: TGTGCCACCAGTGATTTGCTAACTCAGTTCTTC
clone size: many; V gene: TRBV12-3/TRBV12-4; D gene: TRBD2; J gene: TRBJ2-7; CDR3 protein: CASSPRTSGRVEQYF; CDR3 DNA: TGTGCCAGCAGTCCACGGACTAGCGGGAGGGTCGAGCAGTACTTC
clone size: many; V gene: TRBV7-9; D gene: NA; J gene: TRBJ2-1; CDR3 protein: CASSLVNNEQFF; CDR3 DNA: TGTGCCAGCAGCTTAGTTAATAATGAGCAGTTCTTC
clone size: many; V gene: TRBV10-3; D gene: NA; J gene: TRBJ1-1; CDR3 protein: CAIRTSDMGNTEAFF; CDR3 DNA: TGTGCCATCCGTACATCCGATATGGGAAACACTGAAGCTTTCTTT
clone size: NA; V gene: TRBV28; D gene: NA; J gene: TRBJ2-4; CDR3 protein: CASSPTLKRLAKNIQYF; CDR3 DNA: TGTGCCAGCAGTCCTACCTTGAAGCGCCTAGCCAAAAACATTCAGTACTTC
clone size: many; V gene: TRBV2; D gene: TRBD1; J gene: TRBJ1-6; CDR3 protein: CASSIGTGDNSPLHF; CDR3 DNA: TGTGCCAGCAGCATCGGGACAGGCGATAATTCACCCCTCCACTTT
clone size: many; V gene: TRBV7-9; D gene: NA; J gene: TRBJ1-5; CDR3 protein: CASSLQGRQPQHF; CDR3 DNA: TGTGCCAGCAGCTTGCAGGGAAGGCAGCCCCAGCATTTT